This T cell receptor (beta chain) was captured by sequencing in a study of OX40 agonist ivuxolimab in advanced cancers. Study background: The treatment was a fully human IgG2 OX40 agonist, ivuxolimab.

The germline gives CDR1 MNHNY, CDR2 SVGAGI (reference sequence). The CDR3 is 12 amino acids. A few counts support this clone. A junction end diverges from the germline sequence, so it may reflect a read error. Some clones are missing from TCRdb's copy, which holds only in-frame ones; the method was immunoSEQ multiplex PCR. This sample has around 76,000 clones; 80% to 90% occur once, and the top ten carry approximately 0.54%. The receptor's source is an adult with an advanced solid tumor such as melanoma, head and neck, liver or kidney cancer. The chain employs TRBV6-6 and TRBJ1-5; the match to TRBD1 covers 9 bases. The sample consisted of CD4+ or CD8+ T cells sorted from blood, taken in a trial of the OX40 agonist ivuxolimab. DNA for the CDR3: TGCGGGGGAGGGACAGGGAATCAGCCCCAGCATTTT. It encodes CGGGTGNQPQHF.